One sample yielded the 7 T cell receptor beta chains listed below, sequenced in a study of blood T cell repertoires in COVID-19. Sequencing used immunoSEQ multiplex PCR; TCRdb keeps in-frame clones, though not all of them. The repertoire holds 280,000 or so clones, with roughly 87% as singletons. The sequenced sample was peripheral blood. The receptors originated from a human donor in a cohort sampled during active COVID-19.

The chain combines TRBV7-3 with TRBJ2-1, with D possibly TRBD1 on 6 matching bases. Trimming removed 5 bases at V and 3 bases at J, with 8 bases between. CDR1 SGHTA and CDR2 FQGTGA come from the germline V gene. This CDR3 comprises 13 residues. The CDR3 region has the DNA TGTGCCAGCAGCATACAGGGCTACAATGAGCAGTTCTTC. Translating it yields CASSIQGYNEQFF.

J is TRBJ2-7 and V is TRBV11-2; 9 bases align to TRBD2. CDR3 length: 14 residues. V shed 5 bases and J 0 bases; nucleotides not matched to a gene: 2. Germline V gives CDR1 SGHAT, CDR2 FQNNGV. The chain's CDR3 is CASSPTSGSYEQYF. The CDR3, as DNA: TGTGCCAGCAGCCCGACTAGCGGCTCCTACGAGCAGTACTTC.

As concerns this clone: The sample has other DNA sequences that encode this CDR3 too. J is TRBJ1-2 and V is TRBV5-3; 9 bases are a match to TRBD1. TRBV5-3 is an ORF, and what it does is uncertain. The trim removed 2 bases at V and 2 bases at J, leaving 7 bases unmatched. CDR3 size: 16 residues. The CDR3 spells CARSLVQGAFNYGYTF. CDR3 nucleotides: TGTGCCAGAAGCTTAGTACAGGGGGCCTTCAACTATGGCTACACCTTC.

This chain joins TRBV4-3 and TRBJ1-5; 7 bases agree with TRBD1. The CDR3 loop spans 15 amino acids. CDR1 LGHNA and CDR2 YSLEER come from the germline V gene. J was trimmed by 7 bases and V by 3 bases; bases with no gene match: 9. Written as DNA, the CDR3 is TGCGCCAGCAGCCACTCTCGGAGGGGGCGACAGCCCCAGCATTTT. Translated, it gives CASSHSRRGRQPQHF.

This chain joins TRBV20-1 and TRBJ2-2; 7 bases map to TRBD2. The germline V gene encodes CDR1 DFQATT and CDR2 SNEGSKA (reference sequence). The V segment lost 3 bases and the J segment 3 bases; nucleotides outside the gene matches: 7. The CDR3 contains 15 residues. The CDR3 DNA reads TGCAGTGCTAGTTTTAGGGAGGGGTACACCGGGGAGCTGTTTTTT. Translated, it gives CSASFREGYTGELFF.

This rearrangement joins TRBV4-2 to TRBJ1-1, with a possible D match to TRBD1 (6 bases). The V end lost 1 base, the J end lost 4 bases, and 10 bases lay between the germline ends. Germline V gene sequence: CDR1 LGHNA, CDR2 YNFKEQ. This CDR3 is 14 amino acids long. The chain's CDR3 is CASSQGGRSTEAFF. DNA for the CDR3: TGTGCCAGCAGCCAAGGGGGGCGTAGCACTGAAGCTTTCTTT.

The chain uses TRBV29-1 and TRBJ1-2; unclear D gene. Trimming left V 3 bases short and J 13 bases short, with 18 bases between. This CDR3 has 12 residues. The V gene's germline CDR1 is SQVTM and CDR2 ANQGSEA. CDR3 bases: TGCAGCGTTGACGAAGACCCCGCCGCGGTCACCTTC. Its protein is CSVDEDPAAVTF.